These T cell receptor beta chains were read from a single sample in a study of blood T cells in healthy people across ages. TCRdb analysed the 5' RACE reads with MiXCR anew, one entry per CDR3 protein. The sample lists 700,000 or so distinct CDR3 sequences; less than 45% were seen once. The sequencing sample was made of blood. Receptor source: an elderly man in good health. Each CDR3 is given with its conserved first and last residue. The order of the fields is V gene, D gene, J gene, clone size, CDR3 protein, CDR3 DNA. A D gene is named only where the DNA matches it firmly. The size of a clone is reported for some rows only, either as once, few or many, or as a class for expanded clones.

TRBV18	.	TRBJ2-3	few	CASSQEQGSTDTQYF	TGTGCCAGCTCTCAAGAGCAGGGAAGCACAGATACGCAGTATTTT
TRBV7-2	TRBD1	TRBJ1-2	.	CASSLAGQGSYGYTF	TGTGCCAGCAGCTTAGCCGGACAGGGTAGCTATGGCTACACCTTC
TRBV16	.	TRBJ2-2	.	CASSEDFLGGPVTGELFF	TGTGCCAGCAGCGAAGACTTTTTGGGGGGTCCAGTTACCGGGGAGCTGTTTTTT
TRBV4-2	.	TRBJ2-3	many	CASSQTEASLDTQYF	TGTGCCAGCAGCCAAACTGAGGCTAGCCTGGATACGCAGTATTTT
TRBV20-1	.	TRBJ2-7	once	CSAGGLEGYEQYF	TGCAGTGCTGGGGGTTTGGAGGGCTACGAGCAGTACTTC
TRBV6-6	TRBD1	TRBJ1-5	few	CASQGALSQPQHF	TGTGCCTCCCAGGGGGCTCTCAGTCAGCCCCAGCATTTT
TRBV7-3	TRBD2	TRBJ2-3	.	CASSLNSRGLAGADTQYF	TGTGCCAGCAGCTTAAACAGTCGGGGACTAGCGGGAGCAGATACGCAGTATTTT
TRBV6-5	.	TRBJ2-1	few	CASRQSSRSYNEQFF	TGTGCCAGCAGACAAAGCAGTAGAAGCTACAATGAGCAGTTCTTC
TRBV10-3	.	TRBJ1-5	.	CAISESRGSLSSNQPQHF	TGTGCCATCAGTGAGTCAAGGGGGTCGTTAAGTAGCAATCAGCCCCAGCATTTT
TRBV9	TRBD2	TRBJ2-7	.	CASSRGRADYNEQYF	TGTGCCAGCAGCCGGGGGAGGGCCGACTACAATGAGCAGTACTTC
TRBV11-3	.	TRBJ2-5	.	CASSFRGTKRDQETQYF	TGTGCCAGCAGCTTCCGTGGGACCAAACGGGATCAAGAGACCCAGTACTTC
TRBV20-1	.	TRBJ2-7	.	CSARDQGLHEQYF	TGCAGTGCTAGAGACCAGGGGTTGCACGAGCAGTACTTC
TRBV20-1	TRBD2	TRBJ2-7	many	CSAREKSGGANEQYF	TGCAGTGCTAGGGAGAAAAGCGGGGGGGCCAACGAGCAGTACTTC
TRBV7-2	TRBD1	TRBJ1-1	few	CASSLGGQVETEAFF	TGTGCCAGCAGCTTAGGGGGACAGGTGGAAACTGAAGCTTTCTTT
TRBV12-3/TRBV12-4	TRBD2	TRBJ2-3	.	CASRKSPSGRADTQYF	TGTGCCAGCAGAAAATCCCCTAGCGGCAGGGCGGATACGCAGTATTTT
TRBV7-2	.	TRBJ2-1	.	CASSFPGNNGQFF	TGTGCCAGCAGCTTTCCAGGGAACAATGGGCAGTTCTTC
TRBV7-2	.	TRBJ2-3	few	CASSLAPRGTDTQYF	TGTGCCAGCAGCTTAGCCCCGCGGGGAACAGATACGCAGTATTTT
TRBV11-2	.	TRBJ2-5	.	CASSVAAGSETQYF	TGTGCCAGCAGCGTAGCAGCAGGCTCGGAGACCCAGTACTTC
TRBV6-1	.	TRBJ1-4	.	CASSPQRQTLSTNEKLFF	TGTGCCAGCAGTCCCCAGAGGCAGACTCTTTCAACTAATGAAAAACTGTTTTTT
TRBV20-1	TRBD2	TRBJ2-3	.	CSARSGGASDTQYF	TGCAGTGCTAGATCCGGGGGGGCCTCGGATACGCAGTATTTT
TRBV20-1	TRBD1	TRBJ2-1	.	CSARDWGQGAYNEQFF	TGCAGTGCTAGAGATTGGGGCCAGGGGGCCTACAATGAGCAGTTCTTC
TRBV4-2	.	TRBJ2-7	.	CASSQATYADRGSYEQYF	TGTGCCAGCAGCCAAGCTACGTACGCGGACAGAGGGTCCTACGAGCAGTACTTC
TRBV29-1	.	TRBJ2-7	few	CSVISSYEQYF	TGCAGCGTTATTAGCTCCTACGAGCAGTACTTC
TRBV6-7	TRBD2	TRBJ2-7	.	CASSTVRGAGDAKQYF	TGTGCCAGCAGTACCGTAAGAGGGGCGGGAGATGCAAAGCAGTACTTC
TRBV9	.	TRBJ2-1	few	CASSRITPGEQFF	TGTGCCAGCAGCCGCATTACTCCAGGGGAGCAGTTCTTC
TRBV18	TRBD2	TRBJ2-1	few	CASSPFPSGSHNEQFF	TGTGCCAGCTCACCCTTCCCTAGCGGGAGCCACAATGAGCAGTTCTTC
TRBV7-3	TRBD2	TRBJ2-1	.	CASSKTSGSNNEQFF	TGTGCCAGCAGCAAGACTAGCGGGAGTAACAATGAGCAGTTCTTC
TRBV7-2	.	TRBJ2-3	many	CASSLYADTQYF	TGTGCCAGCAGCTTATATGCAGATACGCAGTATTTT
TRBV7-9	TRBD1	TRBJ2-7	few	CASSLSTRDREYEQYF	TGTGCCAGCAGCCTCTCTACCCGGGACAGGGAGTACGAGCAGTACTTC
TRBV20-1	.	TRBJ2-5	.	CSAAVGIRETQYF	TGCAGTGCAGCGGTCGGGATCCGGGAGACCCAGTACTTC
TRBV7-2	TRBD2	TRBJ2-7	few	CASRATGTSVSYEQYF	TGTGCCAGCAGGGCTACCGGGACTAGCGTCTCCTACGAGCAGTACTTC
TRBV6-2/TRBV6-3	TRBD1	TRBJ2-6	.	CASSSRRGPNSGANVLTF	TGTGCCAGCAGCTCTCGAAGGGGGCCCAACTCTGGGGCCAACGTCCTGACTTTC
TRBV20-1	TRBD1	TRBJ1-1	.	CGARGQGPEAFF	TGCGGTGCTAGGGGACAGGGTCCTGAAGCTTTCTTT
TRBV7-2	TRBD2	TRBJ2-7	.	CASSSGLAVSYEQYF	TGTGCCAGCAGCTCGGGACTAGCGGTTTCCTACGAGCAGTACTTC
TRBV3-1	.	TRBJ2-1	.	CASSHGSGGDRGQFF	TGTGCCAGCAGCCATGGCAGCGGGGGTGACAGGGGGCAGTTCTTC
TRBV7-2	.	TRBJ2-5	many	CASSLGRRETQYF	TGTGCCAGCAGCTTGGGCAGAAGAGAGACCCAGTACTTC
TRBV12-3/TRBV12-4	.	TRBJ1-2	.	CASSPDGDNYGYTF	TGTGCCAGCAGCCCTGATGGGGACAACTATGGCTACACCTTC